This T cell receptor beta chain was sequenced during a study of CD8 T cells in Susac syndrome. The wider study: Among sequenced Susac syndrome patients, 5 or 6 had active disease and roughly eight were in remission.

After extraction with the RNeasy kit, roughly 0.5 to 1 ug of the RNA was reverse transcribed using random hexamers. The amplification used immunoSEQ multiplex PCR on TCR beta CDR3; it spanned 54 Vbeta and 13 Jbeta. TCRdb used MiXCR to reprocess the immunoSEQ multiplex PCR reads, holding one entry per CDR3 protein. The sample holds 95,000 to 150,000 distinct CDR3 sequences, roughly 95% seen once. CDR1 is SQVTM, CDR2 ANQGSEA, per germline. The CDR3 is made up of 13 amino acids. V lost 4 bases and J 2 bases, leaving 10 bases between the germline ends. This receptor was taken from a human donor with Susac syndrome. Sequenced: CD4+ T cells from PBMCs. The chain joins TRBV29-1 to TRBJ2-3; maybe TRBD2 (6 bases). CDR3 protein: CSVGTILTDTQYF. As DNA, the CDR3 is TGCAGCGTTGGGACTATACTCACAGATACGCAGTATTTT.